This T cell receptor beta chain emerged from a study of cytomegalovirus exposure and HLA in healthy donors. Study outcomes and limitations: HLA restriction was apparent for most CMV-associated TCR beta chains in a later analysis.

Primers: 60 Vbeta forward and 13 Jbeta reverse. TCRdb keeps only in-frame clones here, not all; method: immunoSEQ multiplex PCR. Found here are 90,000 to 150,000 clones, about three quarters of them singletons; the top ten hold around 3%. As regards this clone: What it binds is unknown.

Per the germline V gene, CDR1 is LNHDA and CDR2 is SQIVND (reference sequence). V was cut by 3 bases and J by 4 bases, with 15 bases left in between. This CDR3 is 15 amino acids long. The source of this sequence is a woman between 25 and 40 years old in good health and CMV-seropositive. Sequenced input: PBMCs. V is TRBV19 and J is TRBJ1-2, with D perhaps matching TRBD1 (5 bases). The CDR3 coding sequence is TGTGCCAGTAGTATGTACCTGACAGCCTCCTATGGCTACACCTTC. Amino acid sequence: CASSMYLTASYGYTF.